This TCR beta chain is from a study of blood T cells in healthy people across ages. This clonotype was picked up a small number of times. A sample-barcoded 5' primer and a J-beta primer mix were used in a second PCR of about 7 to 12 cycles. TCRdb itself ran the 5' RACE reads through MiXCR, one entry per CDR3 protein. The sample records 650,000 to 950,000 distinct CDR3 sequences, more than 40% being singletons. Germline V lookup: CDR1 SNHLY, CDR2 FYNNEI. The CDR3 spans 12 residues. V lost 6 bases and J lost 7; bases outside the gene matches: 3. Sequencing was carried out using blood. The gene calls are TRBV2 and TRBJ2-1; 7 positions agree with TRBD2. The TCR originated in a man in his 60s in good health. CDR3 residues: CASRGRGNEQFF. For the CDR3, the DNA is TGTGCCAGCAGGGGGAGGGGAAATGAGCAGTTCTTC. The variable domain in full, completed from reference TRBV2 and TRBJ2-1, reads EPEVTQTPSHQVTQMGQEVILRCVPISNHLYFYWYRQILGQKVEFLVSFYNNEISEKSEIFDDQFSVERPDGSNFTLKIRSTKLEDSAMYFCASRGRGNEQFFGPGTRLTVL.